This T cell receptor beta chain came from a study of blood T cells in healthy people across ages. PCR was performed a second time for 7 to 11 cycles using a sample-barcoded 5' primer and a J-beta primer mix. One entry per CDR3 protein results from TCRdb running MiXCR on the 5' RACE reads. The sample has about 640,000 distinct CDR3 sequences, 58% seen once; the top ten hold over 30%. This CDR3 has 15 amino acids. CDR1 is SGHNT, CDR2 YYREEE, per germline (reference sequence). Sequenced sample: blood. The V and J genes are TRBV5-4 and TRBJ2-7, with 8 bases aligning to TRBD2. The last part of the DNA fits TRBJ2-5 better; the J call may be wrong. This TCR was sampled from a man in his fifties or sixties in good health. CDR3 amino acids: CASSLYGGARETQYF. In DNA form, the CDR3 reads TGTGCCAGCAGCTTGTACGGGGGGGCCAGGGAGACCCAGTACTTC.